The source of this T cell receptor (beta chain) is a study of blood T cell repertoires in COVID-19. Study as a whole: T cells, B-cell-depleted T cells, or PBMCs provided the cDNA or gDNA that served as material.

A Seattle source enrolled patients during active infection and followed them longitudinally. In its sample, this clone was seen many times. Sequencing was performed with immunoSEQ multiplex PCR; in TCRdb, only in-frame clones are kept and a portion is missing. The sample consists of 75,000 to 95,000 clones, around 67% of them appearing once. The CDR3 consists of 13 residues. V shed 4 bases and J 4 bases; nucleotides not matched to a gene: 3. Germline V gene lookup returns CDR1 SGHNT and CDR2 YYREEE (reference sequence). The sequence derives from a man aged 65 to 85 with COVID-19, enrolled during active disease. The sample was peripheral blood. The V gene is TRBV5-4, the J gene TRBJ2-5; 8 bases agree with TRBD1. The CDR3 DNA sequence: TGTGCCAGCAGCCCCCAGGGGGCAGAGACCCAGTACTTC. Its protein is CASSPQGAETQYF.